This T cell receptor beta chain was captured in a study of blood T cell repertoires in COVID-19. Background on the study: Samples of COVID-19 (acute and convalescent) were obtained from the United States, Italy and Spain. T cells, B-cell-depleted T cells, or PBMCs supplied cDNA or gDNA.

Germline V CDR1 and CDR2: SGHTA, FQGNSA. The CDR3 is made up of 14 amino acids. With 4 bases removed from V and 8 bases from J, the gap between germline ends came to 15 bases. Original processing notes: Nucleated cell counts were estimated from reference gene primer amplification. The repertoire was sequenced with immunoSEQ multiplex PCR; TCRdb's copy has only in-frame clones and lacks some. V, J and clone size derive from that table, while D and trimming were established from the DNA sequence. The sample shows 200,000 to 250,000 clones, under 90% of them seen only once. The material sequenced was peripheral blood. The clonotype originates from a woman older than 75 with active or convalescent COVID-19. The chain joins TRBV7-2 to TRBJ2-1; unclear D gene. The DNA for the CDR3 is TGTGCCAGCAGCTCGTCAAGCACTTTGTATGAGCAGTTCTTC. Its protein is CASSSSSTLYEQFF.